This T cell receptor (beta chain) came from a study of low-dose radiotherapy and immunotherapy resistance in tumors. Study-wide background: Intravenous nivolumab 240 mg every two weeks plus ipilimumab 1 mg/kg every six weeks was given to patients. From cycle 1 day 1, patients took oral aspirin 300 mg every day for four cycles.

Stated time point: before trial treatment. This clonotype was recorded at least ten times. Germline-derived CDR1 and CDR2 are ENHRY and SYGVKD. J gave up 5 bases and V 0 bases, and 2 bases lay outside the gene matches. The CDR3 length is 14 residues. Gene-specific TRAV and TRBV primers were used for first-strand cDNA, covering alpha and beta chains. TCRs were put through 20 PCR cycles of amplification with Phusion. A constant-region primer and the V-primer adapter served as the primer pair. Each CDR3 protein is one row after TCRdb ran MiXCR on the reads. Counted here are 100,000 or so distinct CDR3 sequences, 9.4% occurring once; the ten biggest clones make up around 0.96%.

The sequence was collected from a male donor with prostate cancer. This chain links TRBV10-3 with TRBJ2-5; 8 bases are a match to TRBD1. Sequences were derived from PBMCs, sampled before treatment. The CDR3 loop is CAISESGQDETQYF. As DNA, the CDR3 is TGTGCCATCAGTGAGTCGGGACAGGACGAGACCCAGTACTTC.